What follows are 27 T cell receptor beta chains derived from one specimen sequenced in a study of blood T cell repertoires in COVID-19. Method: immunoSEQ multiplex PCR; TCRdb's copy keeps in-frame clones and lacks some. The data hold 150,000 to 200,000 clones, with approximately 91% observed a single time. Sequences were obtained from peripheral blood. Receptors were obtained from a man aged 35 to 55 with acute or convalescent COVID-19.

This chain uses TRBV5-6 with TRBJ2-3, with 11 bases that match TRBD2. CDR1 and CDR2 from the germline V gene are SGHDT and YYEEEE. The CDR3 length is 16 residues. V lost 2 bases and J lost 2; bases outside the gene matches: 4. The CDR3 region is CASSLVAGGATDTQYF. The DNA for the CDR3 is TGTGCCAGCAGCTTAGTAGCGGGGGGGGCCACAGATACGCAGTATTTT.

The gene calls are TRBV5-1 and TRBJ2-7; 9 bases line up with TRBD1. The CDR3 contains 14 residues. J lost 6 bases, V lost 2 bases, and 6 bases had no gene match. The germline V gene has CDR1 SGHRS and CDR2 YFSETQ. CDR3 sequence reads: CASSFRTGEREQYF. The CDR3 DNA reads TGCGCCAGCAGCTTCAGGACAGGGGAACGCGAGCAGTACTTC.

This CDR3 reads CASSPTGGEETQYF. In DNA form, the CDR3 reads TGCGCCAGCAGCCCAACAGGGGGGGAGGAGACCCAGTACTTC. V is TRBV5-1 and J is TRBJ2-5, with D maybe TRBD1 (8 bases). The V gene lost 4 bases and the J gene lost 5 bases, with 15 bases spanning the gap. CDR3 size: 14 residues. The germline V gene has CDR1 SGHRS and CDR2 YFSETQ.

For the CDR3, the DNA is TGTGCCAGCAGTTTATCGGGAGGGAATCAGCCCCAGCATTTT. Translating gives CASSLSGGNQPQHF. This chain connects TRBV27 to TRBJ1-5, with D uncertain. There are 14 residues in the CDR3. Deletions cut 0 bases from V and 4 bases from J, with 7 bases between. The V gene's germline CDR1 is MNHEY and CDR2 SMNVEV (reference sequence).

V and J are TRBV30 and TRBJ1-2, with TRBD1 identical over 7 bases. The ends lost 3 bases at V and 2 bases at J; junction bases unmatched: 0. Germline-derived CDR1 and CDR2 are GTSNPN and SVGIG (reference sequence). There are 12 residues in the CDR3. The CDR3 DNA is TGTGCCTGGAGGACAGGGAACTATGGCTACACCTTC. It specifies CAWRTGNYGYTF.

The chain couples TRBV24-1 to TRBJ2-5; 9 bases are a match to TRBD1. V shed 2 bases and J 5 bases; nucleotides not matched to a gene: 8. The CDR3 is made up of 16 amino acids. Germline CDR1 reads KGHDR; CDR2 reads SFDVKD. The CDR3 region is CATSDSADRGGETQYF. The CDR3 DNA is TGTGCCACCAGTGATTCCGCGGACAGGGGAGGGGAGACCCAGTACTTC.

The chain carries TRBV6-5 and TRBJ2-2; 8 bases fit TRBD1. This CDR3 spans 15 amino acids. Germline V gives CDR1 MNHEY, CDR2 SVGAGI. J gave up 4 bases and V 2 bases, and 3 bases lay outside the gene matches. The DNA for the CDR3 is TGTGCCAGCAGTTACCAGGGGGCTGGCACCGGGGAGCTGTTTTTT. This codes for CASSYQGAGTGELFF.

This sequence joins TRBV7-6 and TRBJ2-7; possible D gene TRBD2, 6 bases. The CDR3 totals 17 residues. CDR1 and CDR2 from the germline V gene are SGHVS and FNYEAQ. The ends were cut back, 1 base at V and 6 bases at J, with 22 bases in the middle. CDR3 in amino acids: CASSLGSSGSPLREQYF. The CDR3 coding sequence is TGTGCCAGCAGCTTAGGCTCTTCCGGGAGCCCTCTACGCGAGCAGTACTTC.

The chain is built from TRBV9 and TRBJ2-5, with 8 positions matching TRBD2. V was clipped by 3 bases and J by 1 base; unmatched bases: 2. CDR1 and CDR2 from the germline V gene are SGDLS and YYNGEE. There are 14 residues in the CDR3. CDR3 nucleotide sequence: TGTGCCAGCAGCGGCGGGGGGACCCAAGAGACCCAGTACTTC. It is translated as CASSGGGTQETQYF.

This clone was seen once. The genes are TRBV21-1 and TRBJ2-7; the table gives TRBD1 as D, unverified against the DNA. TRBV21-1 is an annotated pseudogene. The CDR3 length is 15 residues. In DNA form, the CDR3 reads TGTGCCAGCAGCCTGTACAGGGGAAGAACCTACGAGCAGTACTTC. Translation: CASSLYRGRTYEQYF.

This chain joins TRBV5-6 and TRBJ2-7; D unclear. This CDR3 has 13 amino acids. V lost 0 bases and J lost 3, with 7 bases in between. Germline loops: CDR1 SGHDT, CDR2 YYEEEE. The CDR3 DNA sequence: TGTGCCAGCAGCTTGGGGCGGATCTACGAGCAGTACTTC. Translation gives CASSLGRIYEQYF. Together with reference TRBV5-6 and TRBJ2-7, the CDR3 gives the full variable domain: DAGVTQSPTHLIKTRGQQVTLRCSPKSGHDTVSWYQQALGQGPQFIFQYYEEEERQRGNFPDRFSGHQFPNYSSELNVNALLLGDSALYLCASSLGRIYEQYFGPGTRLTVT.

The CDR3 sequence is CASSKGLAGSYNEQFF. The CDR3, as DNA: TGTGCCAGCAGTAAGGGACTAGCGGGGAGTTACAATGAGCAGTTCTTC. This chain links TRBV6-2 or TRBV6-3 with TRBJ2-1, with 13 bases fitting TRBD2. The CDR3 sequence is 16 residues long. J gave up 4 bases and V 5 bases, and 5 bases lay outside the gene matches. Germline V gene lookup returns CDR1 MNHEY and CDR2 SVGEGT.

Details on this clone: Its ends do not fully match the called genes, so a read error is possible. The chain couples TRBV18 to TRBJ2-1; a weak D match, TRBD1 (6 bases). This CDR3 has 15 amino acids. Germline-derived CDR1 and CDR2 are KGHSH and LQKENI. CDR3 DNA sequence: TGTGCCAGCTCTCCACGACAGGACTCCTACAATGAGCAGTTCTTC. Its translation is CASSPRQDSYNEQFF.

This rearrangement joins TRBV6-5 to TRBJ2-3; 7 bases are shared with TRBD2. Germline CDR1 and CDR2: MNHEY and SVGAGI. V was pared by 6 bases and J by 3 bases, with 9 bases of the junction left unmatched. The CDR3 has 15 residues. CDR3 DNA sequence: TGTGCCAGCAGCCTCCCGGGGGGAGGGACAGATACGCAGTATTTT. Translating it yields CASSLPGGGTDTQYF.

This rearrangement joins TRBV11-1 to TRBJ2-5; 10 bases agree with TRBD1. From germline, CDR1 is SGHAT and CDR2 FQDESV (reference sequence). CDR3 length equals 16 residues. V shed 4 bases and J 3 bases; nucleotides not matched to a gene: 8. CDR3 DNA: TGTGCCAGCAGCTCCTTCGGACAGGGGGGAAAAGAGACCCAGTACTTC. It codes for CASSSFGQGGKETQYF.

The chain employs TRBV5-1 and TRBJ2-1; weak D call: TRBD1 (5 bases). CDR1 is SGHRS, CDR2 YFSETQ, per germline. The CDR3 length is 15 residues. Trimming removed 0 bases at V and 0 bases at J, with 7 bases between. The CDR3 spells CASSLDQGSYNEQFF. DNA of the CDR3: TGCGCCAGCAGCTTGGATCAGGGCTCCTACAATGAGCAGTTCTTC.

This CDR3 reads CASSLYGTGDRGTDTQYF. In DNA, the CDR3 is TGTGCCAGCAGTCTGTACGGGACAGGGGACAGGGGCACAGATACGCAGTATTTT. The V gene is TRBV6-6, the J gene TRBJ2-3; 10 bases map to TRBD1. This CDR3 has 18 amino acids. The V and J ends lost 5 bases and 1 base, in that order; junction bases with no gene match: 12. Germline CDR1 and CDR2: MNHNY and SVGAGI (reference sequence).

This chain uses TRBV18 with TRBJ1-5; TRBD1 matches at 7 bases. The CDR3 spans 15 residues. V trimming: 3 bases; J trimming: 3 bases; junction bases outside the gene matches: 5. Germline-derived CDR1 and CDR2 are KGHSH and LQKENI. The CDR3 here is CASSPVGQINQPQHF. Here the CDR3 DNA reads TGTGCCAGCTCACCTGTGGGACAGATCAATCAGCCCCAGCATTTT. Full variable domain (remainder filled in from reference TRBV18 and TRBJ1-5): NAGVMQNPRHLVRRRGQEARLRCSPMKGHSHVYWYRQLPEEGLKFMVYLQKENIIDESGMPKERFSAEFPKEGPSILRIQQVVRGDSAAYFCASSPVGQINQPQHFGDGTRLSIL.

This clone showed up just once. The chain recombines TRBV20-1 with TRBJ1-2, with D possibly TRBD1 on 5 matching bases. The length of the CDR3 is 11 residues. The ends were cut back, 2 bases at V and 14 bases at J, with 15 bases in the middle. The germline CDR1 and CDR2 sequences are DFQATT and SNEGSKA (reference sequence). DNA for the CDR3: TGCAGTGCTAGATCCGGGACTATTTTAACCTTC. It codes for CSARSGTILTF.

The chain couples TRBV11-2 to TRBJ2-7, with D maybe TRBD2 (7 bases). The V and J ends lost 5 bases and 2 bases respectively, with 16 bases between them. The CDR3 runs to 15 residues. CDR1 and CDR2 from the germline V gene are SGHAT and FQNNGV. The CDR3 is CASSLRGGGTYEQYF. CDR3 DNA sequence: TGTGCCAGCAGCCTCCGGGGAGGGGGGACCTACGAGCAGTACTTC.

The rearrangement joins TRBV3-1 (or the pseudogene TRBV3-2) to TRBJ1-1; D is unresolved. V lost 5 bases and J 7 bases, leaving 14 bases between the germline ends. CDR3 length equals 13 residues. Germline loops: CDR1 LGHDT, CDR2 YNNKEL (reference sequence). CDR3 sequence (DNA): TGTGCCAGCAGCGCCACAGAGGGCAGTGAAGCTTTCTTT. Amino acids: CASSATEGSEAFF.

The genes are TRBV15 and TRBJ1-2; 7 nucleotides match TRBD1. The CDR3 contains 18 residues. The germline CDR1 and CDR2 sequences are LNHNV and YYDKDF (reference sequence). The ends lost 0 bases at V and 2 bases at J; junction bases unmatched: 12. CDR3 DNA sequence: TGTGCCACCAGCAGAGATATCGTGCGGGACAGATGGAACTATGGCTACACCTTC. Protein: CATSRDIVRDRWNYGYTF. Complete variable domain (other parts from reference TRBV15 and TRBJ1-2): DAMVIQNPRYQVTQFGKPVTLSCSQTLNHNVMYWYQQKSSQAPKLLFHYYDKDFNNEADTPDNFQSRRPNTSFCFLDIRSPGLGDTAMYLCATSRDIVRDRWNYGYTFGSGTRLTVV.

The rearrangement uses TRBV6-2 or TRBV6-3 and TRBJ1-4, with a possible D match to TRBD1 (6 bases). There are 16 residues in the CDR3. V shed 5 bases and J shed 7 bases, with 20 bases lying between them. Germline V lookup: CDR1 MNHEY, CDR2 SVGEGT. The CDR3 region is CASSPGQIVRGEKLFF. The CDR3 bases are TGTGCCAGCAGTCCCGGACAGATCGTCCGTGGTGAAAAACTGTTTTTT.

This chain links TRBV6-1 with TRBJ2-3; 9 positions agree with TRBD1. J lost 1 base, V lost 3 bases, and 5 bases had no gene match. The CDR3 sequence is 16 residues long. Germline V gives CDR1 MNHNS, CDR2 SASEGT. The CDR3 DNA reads TGTGCCAGCAGTGAGGGACAGGGAGTGGGCACAGATACGCAGTATTTT. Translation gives CASSEGQGVGTDTQYF.

The CDR3 DNA sequence: TGCAGTGCTAGTCGACTAGCGGGTCCTAATGAGCAGTTCTTC. Translation: CSASRLAGPNEQFF. The rearrangement uses TRBV20-1 and TRBJ2-1; 10 bases are shared with TRBD2. Germline CDR1 is DFQATT and CDR2 is SNEGSKA (reference sequence). This CDR3 has 14 residues. V shed 3 bases and J 7 bases; nucleotides not matched to a gene: 6.

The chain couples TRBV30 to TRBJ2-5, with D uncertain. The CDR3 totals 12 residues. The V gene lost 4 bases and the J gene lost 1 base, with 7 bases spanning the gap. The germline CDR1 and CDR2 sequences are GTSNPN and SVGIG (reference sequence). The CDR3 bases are TGTGCCTGGACACGGGTCCAAGAGACCCAGTACTTC. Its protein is CAWTRVQETQYF.

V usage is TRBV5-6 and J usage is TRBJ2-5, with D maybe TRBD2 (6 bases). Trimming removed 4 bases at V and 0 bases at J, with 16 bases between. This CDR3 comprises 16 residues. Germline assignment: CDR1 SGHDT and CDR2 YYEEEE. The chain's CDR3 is CASSNSGARYQETQYF. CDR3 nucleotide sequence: TGTGCCAGCAGCAATAGCGGTGCCCGGTACCAAGAGACCCAGTACTTC.